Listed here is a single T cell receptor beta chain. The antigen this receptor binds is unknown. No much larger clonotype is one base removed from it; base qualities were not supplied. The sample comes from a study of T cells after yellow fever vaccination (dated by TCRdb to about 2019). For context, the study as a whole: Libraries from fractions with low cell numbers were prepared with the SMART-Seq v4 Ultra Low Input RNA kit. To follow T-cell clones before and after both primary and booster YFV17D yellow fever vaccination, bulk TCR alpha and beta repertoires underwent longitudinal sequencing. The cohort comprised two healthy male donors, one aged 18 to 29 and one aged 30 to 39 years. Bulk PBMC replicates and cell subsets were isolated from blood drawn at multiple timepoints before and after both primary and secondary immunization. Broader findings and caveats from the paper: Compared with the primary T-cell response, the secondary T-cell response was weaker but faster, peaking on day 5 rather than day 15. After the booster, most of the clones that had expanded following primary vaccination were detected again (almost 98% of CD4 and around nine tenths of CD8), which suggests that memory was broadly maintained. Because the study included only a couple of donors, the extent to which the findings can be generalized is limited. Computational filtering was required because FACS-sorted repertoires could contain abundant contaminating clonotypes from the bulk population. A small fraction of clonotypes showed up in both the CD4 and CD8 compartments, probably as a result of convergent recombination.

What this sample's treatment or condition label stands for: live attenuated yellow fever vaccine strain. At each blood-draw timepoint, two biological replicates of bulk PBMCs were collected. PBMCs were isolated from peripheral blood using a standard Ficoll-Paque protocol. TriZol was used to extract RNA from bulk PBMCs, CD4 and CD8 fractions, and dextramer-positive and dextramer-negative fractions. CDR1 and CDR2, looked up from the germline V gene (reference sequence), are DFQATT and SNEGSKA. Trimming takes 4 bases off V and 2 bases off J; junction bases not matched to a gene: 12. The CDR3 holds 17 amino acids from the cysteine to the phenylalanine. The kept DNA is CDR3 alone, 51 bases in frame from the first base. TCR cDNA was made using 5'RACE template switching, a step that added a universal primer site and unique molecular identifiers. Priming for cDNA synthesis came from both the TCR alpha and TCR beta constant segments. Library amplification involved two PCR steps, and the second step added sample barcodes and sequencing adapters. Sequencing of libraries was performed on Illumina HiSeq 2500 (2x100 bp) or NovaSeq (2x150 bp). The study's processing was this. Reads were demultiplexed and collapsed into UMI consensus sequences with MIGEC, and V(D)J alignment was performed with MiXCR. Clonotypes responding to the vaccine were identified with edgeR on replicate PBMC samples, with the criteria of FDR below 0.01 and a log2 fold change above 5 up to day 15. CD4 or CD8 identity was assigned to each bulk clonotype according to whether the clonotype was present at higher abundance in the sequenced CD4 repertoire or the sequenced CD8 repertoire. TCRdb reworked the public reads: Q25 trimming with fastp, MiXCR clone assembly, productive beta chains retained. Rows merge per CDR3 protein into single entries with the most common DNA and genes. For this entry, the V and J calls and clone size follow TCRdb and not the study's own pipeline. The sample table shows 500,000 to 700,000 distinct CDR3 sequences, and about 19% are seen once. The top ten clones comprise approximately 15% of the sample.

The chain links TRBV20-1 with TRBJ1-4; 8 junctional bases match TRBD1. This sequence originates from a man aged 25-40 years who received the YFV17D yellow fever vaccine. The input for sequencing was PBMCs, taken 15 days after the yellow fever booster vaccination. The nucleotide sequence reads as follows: TGCAGTGCTACCGGACAGGGAGAGTGGAATACTAATGAAAAACTGTTTTTT. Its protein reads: CSATGQGEWNTNEKLFF.